This T cell receptor (beta chain) was captured by sequencing in a study of T-cell memory formation after mild COVID-19. As for the study in general: Clusters of TCRs were largely donor specific.

The ends lost 5 bases at V and 5 bases at J; junction bases unmatched: 6. Germline CDR1 and CDR2: SQVTM and ANQGSEA. The CDR3 runs to 13 residues. It was 5'RACE with constant-segment primers that produced the TCR alpha and TCR beta cDNA libraries, which carried sample barcodes and UMIs. TCRdb re-analysed the 5' RACE reads in MiXCR, keeping a single row per CDR3 protein. Found here are approximately 180,000 distinct CDR3 sequences, roughly 17% of them singletons; the top ten hold about 2.1%. Study conclusions and caveats: Among CD4+ contracting clones, most were CM and EM, and CD8+ ones EMRA. Later expanders leaned toward CD4+, whereas clones contracting from day 15 to 85 were balanced CD4/CD8.

This clonotype has only a few counts. The antigen remains unidentified. The genes are TRBV29-1 and TRBJ2-7, with 10 bases lining up with TRBD1. The sample comprised PBMCs or a T cell subset sorted from them (not recorded which). This receptor was taken from an adult woman who had mild COVID-19 (a few samples of this study predate the infection). Cell type and time point are not known. The DNA for the CDR3 is TGCAGCGTTTACGGGACAGGGGTCCACGAGCAGTACTTC. This translates into CSVYGTGVHEQYF.